These 11 T cell receptor beta chains share one sample of origin, sequenced in a study of T cell changes during pregnancy in multiple sclerosis. Sequencing was performed with immunoSEQ multiplex PCR; in TCRdb, only in-frame clones are kept and a portion is missing. Of some 58,000 clones in the sample, 96% were seen once. This sample comprised CD8+ T cells from peripheral blood mononuclear cells, obtained after pregnancy. The source is a female donor with multiple sclerosis, enrolled in a pregnancy study.

The V call is TRBV11-3, the J call TRBJ2-7, with 8 bases aligning to TRBD2. The CDR3 contains 15 residues. The trim removed 5 bases at V and 4 bases at J, leaving 10 bases unmatched. CDR1 is SGHNT and CDR2 is YENEEA in the germline V gene. CDR3 sequence (DNA): TGTGCCAGCAGCCCGCGGGAGGCTCCAATATACGAGCAGTACTTC. This gives the protein CASSPREAPIYEQYF.

The rearrangement uses TRBV29-1 and TRBJ2-5; D is perhaps TRBD1 (6 bases). The tail of the sequence fits TRBJ2-7 better, so the J call may be wrong. The CDR3 runs 15 residues. Germline V CDR1 and CDR2: SQVTM, ANQGSEA. DNA for the CDR3: TGCAGCGTTGTGGACCCCCGTGCAGGGGTCTACGAGCAGTACTTC. It codes for CSVVDPRAGVYEQYF.

The chain recombines TRBV29-1 with TRBJ2-1, with D possibly matching TRBD2 (5 bases). Deletions cut 2 bases from V and 5 bases from J, with 16 bases between. Germline V gene sequence: CDR1 SQVTM, CDR2 ANQGSEA. The CDR3 spans 15 residues. DNA for the CDR3: TGCAGCGTTGAAAACCCCCACGGGAACAACAATGAGCAGTTCTTC. Translation gives CSVENPHGNNNEQFF.

V usage is TRBV5-1 and J usage is TRBJ2-1; 7 nucleotides match TRBD2. Trimming removed 3 bases from V and 7 bases from J; junction bases left unmatched: 1. The CDR3 length is 12 residues. CDR1 is SGHRS, CDR2 YFSETQ, per germline. CDR3 amino acids: CASSSGGNEQFF. The CDR3 coding sequence is TGCGCCAGCAGCTCGGGAGGAAATGAGCAGTTCTTC.

This clone has just one count. The chain has TRBV27 and TRBJ2-7, with 8 bases aligning to TRBD1. Looked up from germline, CDR1 is MNHEY and CDR2 is SMNVEV (reference sequence). The CDR3 length is 13 residues. V lost 2 bases, J lost 3 bases, and 0 bases stayed unmatched. The CDR3 nucleotides are TGTGCCAGCAGTTTAGGGACAGGCTACGAGCAGTACTTC. Its protein is CASSLGTGYEQYF.

The CDR3: CASSPTGTEAFF. Written as DNA, the CDR3 is TGTGCCAGCAGCCCGACAGGGACTGAAGCTTTCTTT. The rearrangement links TRBV5-4 to TRBJ1-1; 7 bases are shared with TRBD1. V was clipped by 4 bases and J by 5 bases; unmatched bases: 2. Germline-derived CDR1 and CDR2 are SGHNT and YYREEE (reference sequence). This CDR3 region has 12 residues.

This rearrangement joins TRBV4-1 to TRBJ2-5, with 7 bases matching TRBD1. The end of the DNA aligns better with TRBJ2-7, so the J call may be wrong. The germline CDR1 and CDR2 sequences are MGHRA and YSYEKL. CDR3 size: 14 residues. The CDR3 coding sequence is TGCGCCAGCAGCCTCCGACAGGGTTCCTACGAGCAGTACTTC. Amino acid sequence: CASSLRQGSYEQYF.

CDR3 coding DNA: TGTGCCAGCAGCTTCCAACCGGGGAACACTGAAGCTTTCTTT. Translated, it gives CASSFQPGNTEAFF. The gene calls are TRBV28 and TRBJ1-1, with no clear D. V lost 6 bases and J lost 1, with 12 bases in between. Looked up from germline, CDR1 is MDHEN and CDR2 is SYDVKM. The CDR3 spans 14 residues.

This chain connects TRBV7-9 to TRBJ2-7; 7 bases are a match to TRBD1. Germline V lookup: CDR1 SEHNR, CDR2 FQNEAQ (reference sequence). Trimming at V came to 5 bases and at J to 4 bases, leaving 8 bases not matched to a gene. This CDR3 spans 14 amino acids. This CDR3 is CASSPGTDKYEQYF. CDR3 nucleotides: TGTGCCAGCAGCCCCGGGACAGATAAATACGAGCAGTACTTC. The full variable domain, completed using reference TRBV7-9 and TRBJ2-7, is DTGVSQNPRHKITKRGQNVTFRCDPISEHNRLYWYRQTLGQGPEFLTYFQNEAQLEKSRLLSDRFSAERPKGSFSTLEIQRTEQGDSAMYLCASSPGTDKYEQYFGPGTRLTVT.

The chain recombines TRBV30 with TRBJ2-7; 12 positions match TRBD2. Per germline, CDR1 GTSNPN and CDR2 SVGIG (reference sequence). J lost 0 bases, V lost 1 base, and 1 base had no gene match. This CDR3 region has 15 residues. The CDR3 loop is CAWSGLAGASYEQYF. CDR3 bases: TGTGCCTGGAGTGGACTAGCGGGAGCCTCCTACGAGCAGTACTTC. The whole variable domain, remainder taken from reference TRBV30 and TRBJ2-7, is SQTIHQWPATLVQPVGSPLSLECTVEGTSNPNLYWYRQAAGRGLQLLFYSVGIGQISSEVPQNLSASRPQDRQFILSSKKLLLSDSGFYLCAWSGLAGASYEQYFGPGTRLTVT.

The gene calls are TRBV29-1 and TRBJ2-3; 14 positions match TRBD2. This CDR3 is 16 amino acids long. Germline lookup yields CDR1 SQVTM and CDR2 ANQGSEA. Unmatched junction bases numbered 6, after V lost 3 bases and J lost 4 bases. In DNA form, the CDR3 reads TGCAGCGTTGAGGGACTAGCGGGAGACAAAGCAGATACGCAGTATTTT. This codes for CSVEGLAGDKADTQYF.